These 23 T cell receptor beta chains originate from one sample sequenced in a study of T-cell memory formation after mild COVID-19 (dated by TCRdb to the early 2020s). The library was produced with 5' RACE. The sequencer listed for this sample is Illumina NovaSeq 6000. TCRdb took the public reads, trimmed them with fastp at Q25, ran MiXCR for clone calling and kept in-frame beta chains. Merged by CDR3 protein, the rows form single entries marked with the most common genes and DNA. The sample contains around 510,000 distinct CDR3 sequences, roughly 21% of them found a single time. The top ten hold roughly 8.3% of the sample. Material: PBMCs or a T cell subset sorted from them (not recorded which). The receptors originated from an adult woman who had mild COVID-19 (a few samples of this study predate the infection). The sample titles of this study are shuffled in the database, so cell type and time point are left out; the donor was told from shared clones.

The V and J genes are TRBV30 and TRBJ2-7; 9 bases align to TRBD1. There are 13 residues in the CDR3. The V and J ends lost 5 bases and 3 bases, in that order; junction bases with no gene match: 5. CDR1 is GTSNPN, CDR2 SVGIG, per germline (reference sequence). DNA of the CDR3: TGTGCCTGGGACGAGGACAGGGGCTACGAGCAGTACTTC. Translation: CAWDEDRGYEQYF.

The chain has TRBV5-1 and TRBJ1-2, with a weak D call TRBD1 (6 bases). Germline V gives CDR1 SGHRS, CDR2 YFSETQ. The germline V and J ends were trimmed by 4 bases and 8 bases, with 18 bases remaining between them. CDR3 length: 14 residues. The CDR3 nucleotides are TGCGCCAGCAGCATAACACAGGGATCGGGCGGCTACACCTTC. Translated, it gives CASSITQGSGGYTF.

The chain uses TRBV5-1 and TRBJ1-3, with a weak D call TRBD1 (6 bases). CDR1 and CDR2 from the germline V gene are SGHRS and YFSETQ. CDR3 length: 14 residues. V was cut by 6 bases and J by 2 bases, with 12 bases left in between. The CDR3 region is CASKGEYTGNTIYF. CDR3 DNA sequence: TGCGCCAGCAAGGGGGAGTATACTGGAAACACCATATATTTT.

This clonotype was seen ten or more times. The J gene is TRBJ1-1, the V gene TRBV14; D may be TRBD1 (6 bases). This CDR3 is built from 14 residues. Between the trimmed V and J ends, which lost 4 bases and 4 bases, there was a span of 13 bases. The germline V gene encodes CDR1 SGHDN and CDR2 FVKESK. CDR3 sequence (DNA): TGTGCCAGCAGCCGCGGACAGCTCAGCACTGAAGCTTTCTTT. It codes for CASSRGQLSTEAFF.

There are a few counts of this clonotype. The V gene is TRBV6-5, the J gene TRBJ2-5; 7 positions match TRBD2. V was clipped by 0 bases and J by 10 bases; unmatched bases: 8. The CDR3 consists of 14 residues. In germline, CDR1 is MNHEY, CDR2 SVGAGI. CDR3 residues: CASSYSGRDLLQYF. The DNA of the CDR3 is TGTGCCAGCAGTTACTCGGGGAGGGACCTACTCCAGTACTTC.

The chain couples TRBV7-9 to TRBJ2-7; 7 positions agree with TRBD1. Germline lookup yields CDR1 SEHNR and CDR2 FQNEAQ (reference sequence). V lost 0 bases and J lost 0; bases outside the gene matches: 5. The length of the CDR3 is 16 residues. Here the CDR3 reads CASSLAGGEFSYEQYF. The CDR3 coding sequence is TGTGCCAGCAGCTTAGCAGGGGGCGAGTTCTCCTACGAGCAGTACTTC. Complete variable domain (other parts from reference TRBV7-9 and TRBJ2-7): DTGVSQNPRHKITKRGQNVTFRCDPISEHNRLYWYRQTLGQGPEFLTYFQNEAQLEKSRLLSDRFSAERPKGSFSTLEIQRTEQGDSAMYLCASSLAGGEFSYEQYFGPGTRLTVT.

This clonotype has a handful of counts. The chain employs TRBV5-1 and TRBJ2-3; 8 positions agree with TRBD2. The CDR3 runs to 15 residues. CDR1 and CDR2 (germline): SGHRS, YFSETQ. V lost 0 bases and J lost 6; bases outside the gene matches: 6. CDR3 sequence reads: CASSLAGGGPDTQYF. Here the CDR3 DNA reads TGCGCCAGCAGCTTGGCGGGGGGGGGACCGGATACGCAGTATTTT.

The sample holds a few counts of this clonotype. This chain connects TRBV20-1 to TRBJ2-5; 7 bases map to TRBD2. Germline V gene lookup returns CDR1 DFQATT and CDR2 SNEGSKA (reference sequence). The CDR3 runs 16 residues. V shed 5 bases, J shed 2 bases, and the junction held 14 bases outside the gene matches. The CDR3 DNA reads as TGCAGTGCTGATCCCGGGGCGGGAGCTCTACAAGAGACCCAGTACTTC. This encodes CSADPGAGALQETQYF.

CDR3 loop: CASSVTRGREGTQYF. The CDR3 nucleotides read TGTGCCAGCAGTGTGACTAGAGGACGAGAGGGCACGCAGTATTTT. This chain uses TRBV6-5 with TRBJ2-3; perhaps TRBD2 as D (6 bases). CDR1 and CDR2 from the germline V gene are MNHEY and SVGAGI. Trimming took 5 bases from V and 9 from J, leaving 21 bases between them. The CDR3 runs to 15 residues.

A single count supports this clonotype. The chain has TRBV28 and TRBJ2-7; no clear D. Trimming shortened V by 1 base and J by 1 base, and 5 bases separated the two germline ends. Germline CDR1 is MDHEN and CDR2 is SYDVKM. The CDR3 totals 13 residues. The CDR3 reads CASSLYGSYEQYF. For the CDR3, the DNA is TGTGCCAGCAGTTTATATGGTTCCTACGAGCAGTACTTC.

This clonotype was seen more than once but under ten times. This chain links TRBV20-1 with TRBJ2-3, with 11 nucleotides matching TRBD2. Germline CDR1 DFQATT, CDR2 SNEGSKA (reference sequence). V dropped 0 bases and J dropped 4; count of bases not matched to a gene: 3. The CDR3 runs 15 residues. The CDR3 spells CSARESSGRPDTQYF. CDR3 nucleotide sequence: TGCAGTGCTAGAGAGTCTAGCGGGAGGCCAGATACGCAGTATTTT.

The rearrangement uses TRBV2 and TRBJ1-2; D not resolved. V gave up 8 bases and J gave up 8 bases, with 21 bases separating them. The germline gives CDR1 SNHLY, CDR2 FYNNEI. The CDR3 spans 14 residues. The CDR3 reads CASWKDGGEYGYTF. The DNA for the CDR3 is TGTGCCAGCTGGAAAGACGGTGGGGAGTACGGCTACACCTTC.

The chain carries TRBV2 and TRBJ1-1; D call uncertain. The CDR3 runs 15 residues. V lost 6 bases and J lost 3, with 17 bases in between. Germline CDR1 SNHLY, CDR2 FYNNEI. CDR3 coding DNA: TGTGCCAGCAGGTCCCCCGTCGGGCCTGACACTGAAGCTTTCTTT. This codes for CASRSPVGPDTEAFF. Looking up the rest from reference TRBV2 and TRBJ1-1 gives the full variable domain: EPEVTQTPSHQVTQMGQEVILRCVPISNHLYFYWYRQILGQKVEFLVSFYNNEISEKSEIFDDQFSVERPDGSNFTLKIRSTKLEDSAMYFCASRSPVGPDTEAFFGQGTRLTVV.

This clonotype was seen many times. J is TRBJ2-3 and V is TRBV12-3 or TRBV12-4; D gene unclear. Trimming shortened V by 3 bases and J by 2 bases, and 9 bases separated the two germline ends. CDR3 size: 14 residues. CDR3 sequence (DNA): TGTGCCAGCAGTTTTCTGCAAATCACAGATACGCAGTATTTT. Amino acids: CASSFLQITDTQYF.

The chain carries TRBV7-2 and TRBJ2-1, with 7 bases fitting TRBD1. Germline V gives CDR1 SGHTA, CDR2 FQGNSA. Trimming cost V 3 bases and J 7 bases; bases outside gene matches: 6. The CDR3 has 14 amino acids. CDR3 in amino acids: CASSFRDSRNEQFF. The DNA of the CDR3 is TGTGCCAGCAGCTTCCGGGACAGCAGGAATGAGCAGTTCTTC.

This clonotype turned up a few times. CDR3 in DNA: TGCGCCAGCAGCCAAGGGCCGGCCGGGGAGCTGTTTTTT. It translates to CASSQGPAGELFF. V and J are TRBV4-1 and TRBJ2-2; D unresolved. Looked up from germline, CDR1 is MGHRA and CDR2 is YSYEKL. This CDR3 contains 13 residues. The V end lost 1 base, the J end lost 6 bases, and 6 bases lay between the germline ends.

This clonotype appeared a few times. The gene calls are TRBV7-9 and TRBJ1-1; the D gene is possibly TRBD1 (5 bases). Germline CDR1 SEHNR, CDR2 FQNEAQ (reference sequence). This CDR3 comprises 15 residues. V lost 0 bases, J lost 1 base, and 9 bases lay in between. The CDR3 DNA reads as TGTGCCAGCAGCTTAGCATCAGGGTCGAACACTGAAGCTTTCTTT. Amino acid sequence: CASSLASGSNTEAFF. Complete variable domain (other parts from reference TRBV7-9 and TRBJ1-1): DTGVSQNPRHKITKRGQNVTFRCDPISEHNRLYWYRQTLGQGPEFLTYFQNEAQLEKSRLLSDRFSAERPKGSFSTLEIQRTEQGDSAMYLCASSLASGSNTEAFFGQGTRLTVV.

Here the CDR3 reads CASSADRGQPQHF. CDR3 DNA: TGTGCCAGCAGCGCCGATCGGGGTCAGCCCCAGCATTTT. The gene calls are TRBV7-9 and TRBJ1-5; D not resolved. Per germline, CDR1 SEHNR and CDR2 FQNEAQ (reference sequence). Trimming left V 5 bases short and J 6 bases short, with 11 bases between. The CDR3 spans 13 residues.

The V and J genes are TRBV9 and TRBJ2-3; D is undetermined. CDR3 length equals 16 residues. The germline CDR1 and CDR2 sequences are SGDLS and YYNGEE. The V and J ends lost 1 base and 1 base respectively, with 13 bases between them. The CDR3 region is CASSVLRSAGTDTQYF. CDR3 DNA sequence: TGTGCCAGCAGCGTATTGCGCTCGGCAGGCACAGATACGCAGTATTTT. Full variable domain (remainder filled in from reference TRBV9 and TRBJ2-3): DSGVTQTPKHLITATGQRVTLRCSPRSGDLSVYWYQQSLDQGLQFLIQYYNGEERAKGNILERFSAQQFPDLHSELNLSSLELGDSALYFCASSVLRSAGTDTQYFGPGTRLTVL.

This clonotype was seen a handful of times. V gene TRBV20-1 combines with J gene TRBJ2-6; D uncertain. The germline gives CDR1 DFQATT, CDR2 SNEGSKA (reference sequence). The CDR3 length is 14 residues. Trimming took off 1 base at V and 2 bases at J, with 6 bases between the two ends. CDR3 amino acids: CSARVRAGANVLTF. The CDR3 DNA follows: TGCAGTGCTAGAGTCCGGGCTGGGGCCAACGTCCTGACTTTC.

In this sample, this clonotype turned up a few times. In nucleotides, the CDR3 is TGTGCCAGCAGTTATCCGGGACAGGCGGTTCGGATCTTGGATTCACCCCTCCACTTT. This sequence encodes CASSYPGQAVRILDSPLHF. The V call is TRBV12-3 or TRBV12-4, the J call TRBJ1-6; the match to TRBD1 covers 8 bases. The CDR3 has 19 amino acids. Trimming at V came to 4 bases and at J to 8 bases, leaving 19 bases not matched to a gene.

This chain links TRBV7-2 with TRBJ2-5; 11 bases fit TRBD2. This CDR3 spans 16 amino acids. Germline V CDR1 and CDR2: SGHTA, FQGNSA. The J segment lost 4 bases and the V segment lost 3 bases, leaving 7 bases of the junction unmatched. The DNA for the CDR3 is TGTGCCAGCAGCTTGCTAGCGGGAGGAGGCCCAGAGACCCAGTACTTC. This encodes CASSLLAGGGPETQYF.

V usage is TRBV27 and J usage is TRBJ1-1; D possibly corresponds to TRBD1 (6 bases). This CDR3 is built from 15 residues. V lost 5 bases, J lost 4 bases, and 17 bases lay in between. Germline V gene data show CDR1 as MNHEY and CDR2 as SMNVEV (reference sequence). This CDR3 reads CASSIESGAGTEAFF. CDR3 sequence (DNA): TGTGCCAGCAGTATAGAGTCAGGGGCGGGCACTGAAGCTTTCTTT.